Presented here are 8 T cell receptor beta chains from one specimen sequenced in a study of blood T cell repertoires in COVID-19. Libraries were prepared by immunoSEQ multiplex PCR; TCRdb keeps only in-frame clonotypes and omits some of them. Seen here are more than 95,000 clones, about 83% observed once, and the top ten hold approximately 5%. The sample consisted of peripheral blood. The source of these receptors is a human donor in a cohort sampled during active COVID-19.

J is TRBJ2-7 and V is TRBV5-1; 8 bases line up with TRBD1. The CDR3 is 15 amino acids. The J segment lost 5 bases and the V segment lost 0 bases, leaving 7 bases of the junction unmatched. The germline gives CDR1 SGHRS, CDR2 YFSETQ. CDR3 DNA sequence: TGCGCCAGCAGCTTGGGCCAGGGGGCTCGAGACGAGCAGTACTTC. Its protein is CASSLGQGARDEQYF.

The CDR3 DNA is TGTGCCAGCAGTTACCTGGCGGGACAGGGCTCCTACGAGCAGTACTTC. Translated: CASSYLAGQGSYEQYF. The chain joins TRBV6-5 to TRBJ2-7; 9 nucleotides match TRBD1. CDR3 length equals 16 residues. V trimming: 2 bases; J trimming: 0 bases; junction bases outside the gene matches: 5. Germline V gene sequence: CDR1 MNHEY, CDR2 SVGAGI.

This clone was found a few times. This chain connects TRBV7-9 to TRBJ2-7; D gene uncertain. This CDR3 has 14 residues. The germline V gene encodes CDR1 SEHNR and CDR2 FQNEAQ (reference sequence). V lost 3 bases and J lost 0, with 9 bases in between. The CDR3 DNA sequence: TGTGCCAGCAGCTTCTCCGCTAGCTCCTACGAGCAGTACTTC. Translated: CASSFSASSYEQYF.

The J gene is TRBJ2-3, the V gene TRBV7-3, with 8 bases lining up with TRBD2. Germline V gene sequence: CDR1 SGHTA, CDR2 FQGTGA. V was clipped by 4 bases and J by 2 bases; unmatched bases: 5. The CDR3 length is 15 residues. As DNA, the CDR3 is TGTGCCAGCAGCTCATCACTAGCGGTCACAGATACGCAGTATTTT. It specifies CASSSSLAVTDTQYF.

Regarding this clone: Other nucleotide sequences in the sample specify the same CDR3. This rearrangement joins TRBV7-9 to TRBJ2-7; 7 bases fit TRBD2. The germline V gene encodes CDR1 SEHNR and CDR2 FQNEAQ (reference sequence). This CDR3 is built from 15 residues. J lost 1 base, V lost 4 bases, and 7 bases had no gene match. The CDR3 is CASSWASGRSYEQYF. DNA for the CDR3: TGTGCCAGCAGCTGGGCTAGCGGCAGGTCCTACGAGCAGTACTTC.

CDR3 DNA: TGTGCCATCAGTCAAGGACAGGGAGGGGAGCAGTACTTC. Translated, it gives CAISQGQGGEQYF. The chain joins TRBV10-3 to TRBJ2-7; perhaps TRBD1 as D (8 bases). Trimming pared 5 bases from V and 7 bases from J, leaving 15 bases between. The CDR3 spans 13 residues. Per germline, CDR1 ENHRY and CDR2 SYGVKD.

V gene TRBV19 combines with J gene TRBJ2-7, with D possibly matching TRBD2 (5 bases). Germline CDR1 reads LNHDA; CDR2 reads SQIVND (reference sequence). CDR3 length: 13 residues. V dropped 2 bases and J dropped 4 bases, with 9 bases sitting between them. The DNA of the CDR3 is TGTGCCAGTAGTATACTTCGGGGATACGAGCAGTACTTC. Amino acid sequence: CASSILRGYEQYF.

The rearrangement links TRBV3-1 (or the pseudogene TRBV3-2) to TRBJ2-3, with D possibly TRBD1 on 6 matching bases. This CDR3 comprises 17 residues. Trimming left V 0 bases short and J 1 base short, with 14 bases between. The germline gives CDR1 LGHDT, CDR2 YNNKEL (reference sequence). The CDR3, as DNA: TGTGCCAGCAGCCAAGATCACACAGGGTGGGGCACAGATACGCAGTATTTT. Translated, it gives CASSQDHTGWGTDTQYF.